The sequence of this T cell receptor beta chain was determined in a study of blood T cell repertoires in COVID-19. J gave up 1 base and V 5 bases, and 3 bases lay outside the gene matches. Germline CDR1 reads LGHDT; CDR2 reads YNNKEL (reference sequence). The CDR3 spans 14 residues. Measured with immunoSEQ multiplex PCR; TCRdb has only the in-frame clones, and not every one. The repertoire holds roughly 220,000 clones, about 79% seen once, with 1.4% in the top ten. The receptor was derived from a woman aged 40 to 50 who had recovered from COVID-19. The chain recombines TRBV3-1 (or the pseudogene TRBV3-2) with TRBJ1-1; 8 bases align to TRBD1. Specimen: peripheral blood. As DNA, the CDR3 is TGTGCCAGCAGCAGAGGACAGGGGAACACTGAAGCTTTCTTT. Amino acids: CASSRGQGNTEAFF.